Sequencing of this T cell receptor beta chain was carried out in a study of CD8 T cells in acute hepatitis C reinfection. Across the study: Acute samples were collected within 168 days of estimated infection, from spontaneous resolvers and chronically infected subjects.

Notes on the study in general: Preferential TRBV04 and TRBV06 usage appeared in all groups and was not explained by the naive pool.

The protocol was immunoSEQ multiplex PCR, while the TCRdb copy is restricted to in-frame clones and leaves out a portion. The table records some 1,400 clones, around 50% of them present only once. The CDR3 extends over 14 amino acids. V was clipped by 2 bases and J by 7 bases, with 14 bases between them. Germline-derived CDR1 and CDR2 are ENHRY and SYGVKD. Indicated time point: acute HCV infection, within 168 days of estimated infection date. The hepatitis C virus-specific receptor repertoire was characterized directly ex vivo, with no prior expansion in culture. This TCR came from a woman under 30 with chronic hepatitis C. The material was HCV NS3-1073 tetramer-sorted CD8+ T cells from PBMCs, obtained during acute infection. The J gene is TRBJ1-1, the V gene TRBV10-3; a weak D match, TRBD1 (6 bases). The CDR3 protein is CAISEQAGGGEAFF. CDR3 sequence (DNA): TGTGCCATCAGTGAGCAGGCGGGGGGCGGTGAAGCTTTCTTT.